A single sample is the source of the 22 T cell receptor beta chains below, sequenced in a study of vaccination and CD4 T cells after COVID-19. Sequencing of the DNA from cultured CD4+ T cells was carried out with the Oncomine TCR Beta short-read assay. One entry per CDR3 protein results from TCRdb running MiXCR on the PCR reads. The profile shows roughly 18,000 distinct CDR3 sequences, 53% of them singletons. Treatment described: roughly ten-day PBMC culture with coronavirus spike peptide pools or control peptides (ViraFEST assay). Their antigens remain unidentified. Sequences were derived from CD4+ T cells from blood, cultured in vitro, sampled before SARS-CoV-2 vaccination. All receptors derive from a human donor who had recovered from COVID-19.

The chain joins TRBV7-9 to TRBJ1-2; D is uncertain. V lost 1 base to trimming and J lost 2 bases, with 8 bases between them. CDR1 and CDR2 from the germline V gene are SEHNR and FQNEAQ (reference sequence). There are 14 residues in the CDR3. DNA of the CDR3: TGTGCCAGCAGCTTAGTGGTTGGGAACTATGGCTACACCTTC. Its protein product is CASSLVVGNYGYTF.

This chain connects TRBV18 to TRBJ1-6; the match to TRBD1 covers 8 bases. This CDR3 contains 15 residues. CDR1 is KGHSH, CDR2 LQKENI, per germline. V shed 3 bases, J shed 6 bases, and the junction held 4 bases outside the gene matches. The CDR3 nucleotides are TGTGCCAGCTCACCGACAGGGGATGGTAATTCACCCCTCCACTTT. It codes for CASSPTGDGNSPLHF.

The chain couples TRBV2 to TRBJ2-7, with 10 bases identical to TRBD1. Germline V CDR1 and CDR2: SNHLY, FYNNEI. V trimming: 7 bases; J trimming: 4 bases; junction bases outside the gene matches: 7. The CDR3 runs 14 residues. The CDR3 DNA reads as TGTGCCAGCAACCTCGGGGGACAGGGGTACGAGCAGTACTTC. It codes for CASNLGGQGYEQYF.

V and J are TRBV7-9 and TRBJ1-6; TRBD1 aligns across 8 bases. Germline loops: CDR1 SEHNR, CDR2 FQNEAQ (reference sequence). Germline trimming cut 5 bases from V and 5 bases from J; bases unmatched to any gene: 11. This CDR3 contains 17 residues. CDR3 DNA: TGTGCCAGCAGCCCGACAGGGGCTTCGTGGAATAATTCACCCCTCCACTTT. Encoded protein: CASSPTGASWNNSPLHF. The full variable domain, in which reference TRBV7-9 and TRBJ1-6 provide the parts outside the CDR3, is DTGVSQNPRHKITKRGQNVTFRCDPISEHNRLYWYRQTLGQGPEFLTYFQNEAQLEKSRLLSDRFSAERPKGSFSTLEIQRTEQGDSAMYLCASSPTGASWNNSPLHFGNGTRLTVT.

This clonotype has just a few counts. The V gene is TRBV15, the J gene TRBJ1-5; TRBD1 matches at 8 bases. The V and J ends lost 3 bases and 4 bases, in that order; junction bases with no gene match: 8. The CDR3 extends over 16 amino acids. CDR1 and CDR2 from the germline V gene are LNHNV and YYDKDF (reference sequence). In nucleotides, the CDR3 is TGTGCCACCAGCAGGAGGACAGGGTTAGGAAATCAGCCCCAGCATTTT. Translation gives CATSRRTGLGNQPQHF.

This chain uses TRBV27 with TRBJ2-5; 7 bases line up with TRBD1. Per the germline V gene, CDR1 is MNHEY and CDR2 is SMNVEV (reference sequence). This CDR3 is 15 amino acids long. The trim removed 5 bases at V and 5 bases at J, leaving 11 bases unmatched. CDR3 bases: TGTGCCAGCAGTAGACAGGGATTAGTGAAGGAGACCCAGTACTTC. Its protein is CASSRQGLVKETQYF.

The rearrangement links TRBV20-1 to TRBJ2-3, with 8 positions matching TRBD2. The germline V gene encodes CDR1 DFQATT and CDR2 SNEGSKA (reference sequence). The CDR3 runs 14 residues. V was pared by 5 bases and J by 8 bases, with 12 bases of the junction left unmatched. The CDR3 nucleotides are TGCAGTGCTCCCAGACTAGCGAGTTTGGGTACGCAGTATTTT. Protein product: CSAPRLASLGTQYF.

This clonotype showed up just a few times. This rearrangement joins TRBV20-1 to TRBJ1-2; TRBD1 aligns across 7 bases. Germline V gene sequence: CDR1 DFQATT, CDR2 SNEGSKA (reference sequence). This CDR3 has 13 residues. The J segment lost 4 bases and the V segment lost 5 bases, leaving 7 bases of the junction unmatched. The CDR3 nucleotides are TGCAGTGCTGATGCCGGGACAGCCTATGGCTACACCTTC. This gives the protein CSADAGTAYGYTF.

In this sample, this clonotype turned up a few times. V usage is TRBV20-1 and J usage is TRBJ2-2; D call uncertain. V shed 4 bases and J shed 3 bases, with 9 bases lying between them. From germline, CDR1 is DFQATT and CDR2 SNEGSKA (reference sequence). This CDR3 region has 13 residues. The chain's CDR3 is CSANTGYTGELFF. Written as DNA, the CDR3 is TGCAGTGCTAATACCGGATACACCGGGGAGCTGTTTTTT.

A few counts support this clonotype. The V gene is TRBV7-9, the J gene TRBJ2-3; possibly TRBD1 or TRBD2 for D (6 bases each). The CDR3 runs 15 residues. Trimming took 2 bases from V and 6 from J, leaving 15 bases between them. Germline CDR1 SEHNR, CDR2 FQNEAQ (reference sequence). CDR3 nucleotides: TGTGCCAGCAGCTTACCTCTAGGAGGGGGGGATACGCAGTATTTT. Translation: CASSLPLGGGDTQYF. Variable domain in full (rest from reference TRBV7-9 and TRBJ2-3): DTGVSQNPRHKITKRGQNVTFRCDPISEHNRLYWYRQTLGQGPEFLTYFQNEAQLEKSRLLSDRFSAERPKGSFSTLEIQRTEQGDSAMYLCASSLPLGGGDTQYFGPGTRLTVL.

This clonotype was seen a few times. The chain is built from TRBV6-5 and TRBJ1-5, with 9 bases identical to TRBD1. Per germline, CDR1 MNHEY and CDR2 SVGAGI. The CDR3 totals 15 residues. With 2 bases clipped from V and 7 bases from J, the junction kept 6 bases outside the gene matches. The CDR3 sequence: CASSYRDRDGQPQHF. The CDR3 DNA reads as TGTGCCAGCAGTTACCGGGACAGGGACGGCCAGCCCCAGCATTTT.

Only a few counts were recorded for this clonotype. The chain joins TRBV6-1 to TRBJ1-5, with D perhaps matching TRBD1 (5 bases). The CDR3 sequence is 13 residues long. V was clipped by 8 bases and J by 7 bases, with 15 bases between them. CDR1 and CDR2 from the germline V gene are MNHNS and SASEGT. The DNA of the CDR3 is TGTGCCAGCGTAGACAGCAGTAGACAGCCCCAGCATTTT. Protein product: CASVDSSRQPQHF.

V usage is TRBV29-1 and J usage is TRBJ1-2; 7 bases align to TRBD1. Per the germline V gene, CDR1 is SQVTM and CDR2 is ANQGSEA. The trim removed 4 bases at V and 6 bases at J, leaving 5 bases unmatched. This CDR3 comprises 12 residues. CDR3 protein: CSVGTGEHGYTF. In DNA, the CDR3 is TGCAGCGTTGGTACAGGGGAACATGGCTACACCTTC.

Only one count was recorded for this clonotype. The chain joins TRBV4-2 to TRBJ1-6; tentatively, D is TRBD1 (6 bases). Germline CDR1 reads LGHNA; CDR2 reads YNFKEQ. The ends were cut back, 4 bases at V and 7 bases at J, with 8 bases in the middle. The CDR3 sequence is 13 residues long. This chain's CDR3 is CASSRGQNSPLHF. The CDR3 DNA reads TGTGCCAGCAGCCGGGGGCAAAATTCACCCCTCCACTTT.

V and J are TRBV20-1 and TRBJ2-1; TRBD1 matches at 7 bases. The CDR3 is 12 amino acids. V shed 6 bases, J shed 15 bases, and the junction held 14 bases outside the gene matches. CDR1 and CDR2 from the germline V gene are DFQATT and SNEGSKA (reference sequence). The DNA of the CDR3 is TGCAGTGCGCTTAGTTCCGGGACAGTGAGGTTCTTC. It specifies CSALSSGTVRFF.

This clonotype has a handful of counts. The chain is built from TRBV19 and TRBJ1-5, with D possibly being TRBD1 (6 bases). This CDR3 is built from 15 residues. CDR1 and CDR2 from the germline V gene are LNHDA and SQIVND (reference sequence). Between the trimmed V and J ends, which lost 0 bases and 3 bases, there was a span of 9 bases. As DNA, the CDR3 is TGTGCCAGTAGTATAGAACGGGGGCTCAATCAGCCCCAGCATTTT. Translated: CASSIERGLNQPQHF. The full variable domain, in which reference TRBV19 and TRBJ1-5 provide the parts outside the CDR3, is DGGITQSPKYLFRKEGQNVTLSCEQNLNHDAMYWYRQDPGQGLRLIYYSQIVNDFQKGDIAEGYSVSREKKESFPLTVTSAQKNPTAFYLCASSIERGLNQPQHFGDGTRLSIL.

V gene TRBV19 combines with J gene TRBJ2-7; 10 bases match TRBD2. This CDR3 spans 15 amino acids. J gave up 3 bases and V 3 bases, and 5 bases lay outside the gene matches. Germline V gene data show CDR1 as LNHDA and CDR2 as SQIVND (reference sequence). The CDR3 sequence is CASSISSGSLYEQYF. The CDR3, as DNA: TGTGCCAGTAGTATTTCTAGCGGGAGTCTCTACGAGCAGTACTTC. The full variable domain, its missing parts supplied by reference TRBV19 and TRBJ2-7, is DGGITQSPKYLFRKEGQNVTLSCEQNLNHDAMYWYRQDPGQGLRLIYYSQIVNDFQKGDIAEGYSVSREKKESFPLTVTSAQKNPTAFYLCASSISSGSLYEQYFGPGTRLTVT.

The chain employs TRBV2 and TRBJ1-1, with 8 bases aligning to TRBD1. This CDR3 has 13 residues. J gave up 1 base and V 6 bases, and 1 base lay outside the gene matches. Germline V gene data show CDR1 as SNHLY and CDR2 as FYNNEI. The CDR3 protein is CASRGQGNTEAFF. Written as DNA, the CDR3 is TGTGCCAGCAGAGGACAGGGGAACACTGAAGCTTTCTTT. Based on the CDR3 plus reference TRBV2 and TRBJ1-1, the full variable domain is EPEVTQTPSHQVTQMGQEVILRCVPISNHLYFYWYRQILGQKVEFLVSFYNNEISEKSEIFDDQFSVERPDGSNFTLKIRSTKLEDSAMYFCASRGQGNTEAFFGQGTRLTVV.

The CDR3 sequence is CASSLGAFF. CDR3 sequence (DNA): TGTGCCAGCAGCTTGGGAGCTTTCTTT. This chain links TRBV21-1 with TRBJ1-1. TRBV21-1 is described as a pseudogene. The CDR3 spans 9 residues.

This clonotype was detected only a few times. The chain joins TRBV6-5 to TRBJ1-1; no clear D gene. Germline V gene sequence: CDR1 MNHEY, CDR2 SVGAGI. The CDR3 is 13 residues long. Trimming removed 2 bases from V and 4 bases from J, with 8 bases in between. The CDR3 nucleotides are TGTGCCAGCAGTTACGGGGTGAGCACTGAAGCTTTCTTT. Protein: CASSYGVSTEAFF.

This clonotype was seen a handful of times. The genes are TRBV6-1 and TRBJ1-1, with D possibly matching TRBD1 (5 bases). CDR1 and CDR2 from the germline V gene are MNHNS and SASEGT. V was clipped by 6 bases and J by 0 bases, with 5 bases between them. The CDR3 runs 12 residues. The CDR3 is CASRGLNTEAFF. The CDR3 bases are TGTGCCAGCAGGGGGCTGAACACTGAAGCTTTCTTT.

The J gene is TRBJ2-1, the V gene TRBV20-1; perhaps TRBD2 as D (5 bases). The V gene lost 6 bases and the J gene lost 5 bases, with 14 bases spanning the gap. Germline V CDR1 and CDR2: DFQATT, SNEGSKA (reference sequence). This CDR3 is 13 amino acids long. The CDR3 region is CSAERDNHNEQFF. Here the CDR3 DNA reads TGCAGTGCGGAGAGGGATAATCACAATGAGCAGTTCTTC.